The present entry profiles one TCR beta chain with its context. The source of the sample is a study of blood T cell repertoires in COVID-19. The CDR3 is made up of 13 amino acids. V was pared by 6 bases and J by 9 bases, with 12 bases between. Germline lookup yields CDR1 MDHEN and CDR2 SYDVKM. Profiled with immunoSEQ multiplex PCR; TCRdb holds only in-frame clones, not every one. The sample contains around 260,000 clones, roughly 88% of which appear only once. The clonotype originates from a woman in her thirties with active or convalescent COVID-19. This chain connects TRBV28 to TRBJ1-6; D gene unclear. The sequenced material came from peripheral blood. As DNA, the CDR3 is TGTGCCAGCAGGGTTACCGAGGGTTCACCCCTCCACTTT. Protein sequence: CASRVTEGSPLHF.